This T cell receptor (beta chain) comes out of a study of tumor and adjacent non-tumor tissue in lung cancer. Study summary: Each sample yielded millions of productive TCRbeta reads on average.

Three rounds of nested PCR, following a modified ARM-PCR protocol, produced the TCRbeta library. TCRdb re-called the multiplex PCR reads with MiXCR, one entry per CDR3 protein. The sample has about 90,000 distinct CDR3 sequences, more than 65% seen once. No cell sorting was done before RNA was extracted from the tissue. More than 3 cm separated this lung sample from the edge of the tumor. Between August and November 2014, newly diagnosed, chemotherapy-naive lung cancer patients underwent thoracic surgery in China. Remarks on this clonotype: The antigen remains undetermined.

Study-level findings and limits: Higher tumor TCR diversity was associated with shorter survival. In normal lung, the top 100 clones were significantly more dominant than in tumor.

Sequencing was performed on distant non-tumor lung tissue. The sequence was collected from a woman in her forties or fifties with non-small cell lung cancer.

In nucleotides, the CDR3 is TGTGATATCAGAACCCGACGGCCCTCTGTACATATGGCCAAAAACATTCAGTACTTC. It is translated as CDIRTRRPSVHMAKNIQYF. The chain is built from TRBV10-3 and TRBJ2-4, with D uncertain. Germline V gives CDR1 ENHRY, CDR2 SYGVKD. CDR3 length: 19 residues.